Below are 27 T cell receptor beta chains sequenced from a single sample in a study of neoadjuvant anti-PD-1 for oral cavity cancer. Data came from immunoSEQ multiplex PCR; TCRdb stores just in-frame clones and leaves some out. The sample includes some 17,000 clones, 60% to 70% of them seen just once. Sequencing used PBMCs, obtained before nivolumab (anti-PD-1) treatment. These receptors came from a person aged 35-79 years with oral cavity squamous cell carcinoma.

The chain joins TRBV6-1 to TRBJ2-7; the match to TRBD1 covers 7 bases. V shed 8 bases and J 3 bases; nucleotides not matched to a gene: 10. CDR1 and CDR2 (germline): MNHNS, SASEGT. CDR3 size: 14 residues. CDR3 region: CASLRDRGYYEQYF. DNA for the CDR3: TGTGCCAGCCTCCGGGACAGAGGGTACTACGAGCAGTACTTC.

The chain has TRBV13 and TRBJ2-5, with D possibly TRBD1 on 7 matching bases. This CDR3 contains 12 residues. Germline V gene data show CDR1 as PRHDT and CDR2 as FYEKMQ (reference sequence). V was pared by 5 bases and J by 5 bases, with 9 bases between. CDR3 sequence reads: CASSPGGETQYF. As DNA, the CDR3 is TGTGCCAGCAGCCCAGGGGGGGAGACCCAGTACTTC.

CDR3 amino acids: CASSLGQGRTDTQYF. In DNA, the CDR3 is TGTGCCAGCAGTTTAGGGCAGGGGCGCACAGATACGCAGTATTTT. This chain joins TRBV27 and TRBJ2-3, with D perhaps matching TRBD1 (6 bases). Trimming stripped 2 bases from V and 1 base from J, with 10 bases between. CDR3 length: 15 amino acids. Germline V gene lookup returns CDR1 MNHEY and CDR2 SMNVEV (reference sequence).

This chain uses TRBV5-1 with TRBJ1-1; D is perhaps TRBD1 (6 bases). CDR3 length: 14 amino acids. Germline V CDR1 and CDR2: SGHRS, YFSETQ. Trimming removed 2 bases at V and 3 bases at J, with 11 bases between. The CDR3 is CASSFQGIDTEAFF. The DNA of the CDR3 is TGCGCCAGCAGCTTTCAGGGGATTGACACTGAAGCTTTCTTT. Based on the CDR3 plus reference TRBV5-1 and TRBJ1-1, the full variable domain is KAGVTQTPRYLIKTRGQQVTLSCSPISGHRSVSWYQQTPGQGLQFLFEYFSETQRNKGNFPGRFSGRQFSNSRSEMNVSTLELGDSALYLCASSFQGIDTEAFFGQGTRLTVV.

The V call is TRBV2, the J call TRBJ2-7, with a tentative D call TRBD1 (7 bases). V was shortened by 11 bases and J by 6 bases, with 23 bases between the two germline ends. The CDR3 sequence is 14 residues long. Germline-derived CDR1 and CDR2 are SNHLY and FYNNEI. The CDR3 bases are TGTGCCGGTGCAGGGGGACTCCCGAACAGCGAGCAGTACTTC. Translation: CAGAGGLPNSEQYF.

A few counts support this clone. This chain connects TRBV30 to TRBJ2-1, with D possibly matching TRBD1 (6 bases). Germline loops: CDR1 GTSNPN, CDR2 SVGIG (reference sequence). This CDR3 region has 14 residues. V shed 0 bases and J shed 2 bases, with 8 bases lying between them. For the CDR3, the DNA is TGTGCCTGGAGTGTACAGGGCACCTACAATGAGCAGTTCTTC. Amino acids: CAWSVQGTYNEQFF.

The V gene is TRBV6-7, the J gene TRBJ2-4, with a tentative D call TRBD2 (5 bases). TRBV6-7 is noted as an ORF with a role that remains uncertain. V was pared by 0 bases and J by 0 bases, with 12 bases between. CDR3 length equals 17 residues. The CDR3 bases are TGTGCCAGCAGTTACTCCGGGGTAATACTAGCCAAAAACATTCAGTACTTC. Its translation is CASSYSGVILAKNIQYF.

The chain couples TRBV29-1 to TRBJ1-1, with no clear D. The CDR3 loop spans 12 amino acids. Germline V gene sequence: CDR1 SQVTM, CDR2 ANQGSEA. Deletions cut 5 bases from V and 1 base from J, with 8 bases between. CDR3 loop: CSVRAANTEAFF. CDR3 sequence (DNA): TGCAGCGTTCGGGCAGCGAACACTGAAGCTTTCTTT.

Here the CDR3 reads CAWSAGFEKLFF. Here the CDR3 DNA reads TGTGCCTGGAGCGCAGGGTTTGAAAAACTGTTTTTT. The chain uses TRBV30 and TRBJ1-4; D is possibly TRBD1 (5 bases). The ends were cut back, 3 bases at V and 7 bases at J, with 9 bases in the middle. CDR1 and CDR2 from the germline V gene are GTSNPN and SVGIG (reference sequence). The CDR3 is 12 amino acids.

The CDR3 reads CASTQTGSGNTIYF. The CDR3 DNA follows: TGTGCCAGCACCCAAACAGGGTCGGGAAACACCATATATTTT. The chain employs TRBV6-6 and TRBJ1-3; D is perhaps TRBD1 (6 bases). V lost 7 bases and J lost 4, with 14 bases in between. CDR3 length: 14 amino acids. Germline V lookup: CDR1 MNHNY, CDR2 SVGAGI (reference sequence).

This clone was picked up a small number of times. The chain links TRBV11-1 to TRBJ2-1; possible D gene TRBD2, 6 bases. CDR3 length: 15 amino acids. Germline loops: CDR1 SGHAT, CDR2 FQDESV (reference sequence). Trimming pared 5 bases from V and 7 bases from J, leaving 18 bases between. The CDR3, as DNA: TGTGCCAGCAGCCCGAGAAGGTTGGAGGGGAATGAGCAGTTCTTC. This codes for CASSPRRLEGNEQFF. The full variable domain, rest sourced from reference TRBV11-1 and TRBJ2-1, is EAEVAQSPRYKITEKSQAVAFWCDPISGHATLYWYRQILGQGPELLVQFQDESVVDDSQLPKDRFSAERLKGVDSTLKIQPAELGDSAMYLCASSPRRLEGNEQFFGPGTRLTVL.

The count of this clone is one. The J gene is TRBJ2-1, the V gene TRBV11-3, with D possibly being TRBD2 (5 bases). Germline assignment: CDR1 SGHNT and CDR2 YENEEA. This CDR3 is built from 15 residues. Trimming removed 1 base at V and 6 bases at J, with 13 bases between. The CDR3, as DNA: TGTGCCAGCAGCTTAGGGGTGGGAGTCTCCAATGAGCAGTTCTTC. Its translation is CASSLGVGVSNEQFF.

The chain couples TRBV25-1 to TRBJ1-1; 8 positions agree with TRBD1. Trimming removed 3 bases from V and 4 bases from J; junction bases left unmatched: 1. CDR1 is MGHDK, CDR2 SYGVNS, per germline. This CDR3 contains 13 residues. The CDR3 reads CASSEDRATEAFF. Written as DNA, the CDR3 is TGTGCCAGCAGTGAGGACAGGGCCACTGAAGCTTTCTTT.

This clone came up a few times. V usage is TRBV6-6 and J usage is TRBJ1-3; D gene ambiguous. Germline V lookup: CDR1 MNHNY, CDR2 SVGAGI (reference sequence). V shed 6 bases and J shed 0 bases, with 12 bases lying between them. There are 15 residues in the CDR3. The CDR3: CASSQGLLSGNTIYF. The CDR3 region has the DNA TGTGCCAGCAGCCAAGGACTTCTCTCTGGAAACACCATATATTTT.

J is TRBJ2-2 and V is TRBV4-1; TRBD2 aligns across 9 bases. Per the germline V gene, CDR1 is MGHRA and CDR2 is YSYEKL. After removal of 0 bases from V and 4 bases from J, the junction contained 6 bases not matched to a gene. There are 17 residues in the CDR3. This chain's CDR3 is CASSQDQSGGPTGELFF. The CDR3 DNA follows: TGCGCCAGCAGCCAAGATCAAAGCGGGGGGCCCACCGGGGAGCTGTTTTTT.

This clone counts as medium-sized. The chain couples TRBV7-9 to TRBJ2-7; the match to TRBD1 covers 9 bases. This CDR3 has 14 residues. Trimming cost V 1 base and J 6 bases; bases outside gene matches: 4. Per the germline V gene, CDR1 is SEHNR and CDR2 is FQNEAQ (reference sequence). The CDR3 loop reads CASSLVSTGGEQYF. DNA for the CDR3: TGTGCCAGCAGCTTAGTCTCGACAGGGGGCGAGCAGTACTTC.

The J gene is TRBJ1-1, the V gene TRBV4-1; 9 bases are shared with TRBD1. Germline V gene lookup returns CDR1 MGHRA and CDR2 YSYEKL. This CDR3 contains 15 residues. V was pared by 3 bases and J by 5 bases, with 7 bases of the junction left unmatched. The CDR3, as DNA: TGCGCCAGCAGCCACACAGGGGGCGCGGGTACTGAAGCTTTCTTT. Protein: CASSHTGGAGTEAFF.

The chain links TRBV6-6 to TRBJ2-5; D may be TRBD2 (7 bases). Trimming pared 2 bases from V and 5 bases from J, leaving 12 bases between. The CDR3 runs 14 residues. Germline assignment: CDR1 MNHNY and CDR2 SVGAGI (reference sequence). For the CDR3, the DNA is TGTGCCAGCAGTTACAGGGGGGGTGGCGAGACCCAGTACTTC. As protein: CASSYRGGGETQYF.

In this sample, this clone turned up a few times. The chain recombines TRBV2 with TRBJ2-7; possibly TRBD2 for D (5 bases). Per germline, CDR1 SNHLY and CDR2 FYNNEI. The CDR3 runs 14 residues. Between the trimmed V and J ends, which lost 5 bases and 3 bases, there was a span of 14 bases. The CDR3 spells CASSPGLVIYEQYF. The CDR3 DNA reads TGTGCCAGCAGTCCCGGACTGGTAATCTACGAGCAGTACTTC.

The rearrangement links TRBV9 to TRBJ1-1; possible D gene TRBD1, 5 bases. The CDR3 extends over 13 amino acids. Germline CDR1 reads SGDLS; CDR2 reads YYNGEE. Deletions cut 2 bases from V and 5 bases from J, with 10 bases between. The CDR3 DNA sequence: TGTGCCAGCAGCGTTATTTGGGGGACTGAAGCTTTCTTT. Translated, it gives CASSVIWGTEAFF.

The chain links TRBV9 to TRBJ2-7; 8 bases are a match to TRBD2. The CDR3 consists of 16 residues. The germline CDR1 and CDR2 sequences are SGDLS and YYNGEE. V gave up 6 bases and J gave up 0 bases; unmatched junction bases: 11. CDR3 coding DNA: TGTGCCAGCACCCCGGGGGCGGGAGGTTCCTCCTACGAGCAGTACTTC. This sequence encodes CASTPGAGGSSYEQYF.

The V and J genes are TRBV6-5 and TRBJ1-2, with 10 nucleotides matching TRBD1. The CDR3 consists of 16 residues. V dropped 4 bases and J dropped 4; count of bases not matched to a gene: 9. Per germline, CDR1 MNHEY and CDR2 SVGAGI. CDR3 nucleotides: TGTGCCAGCAGTTGGGACGGGACAGGGGTTGGCTATGGCTACACCTTC. Translated, it gives CASSWDGTGVGYGYTF.

CDR3 sequence: CASSQSGRSVTDTQYF. In nucleotides, the CDR3 is TGTGCCAGCAGTCAGAGCGGGAGATCTGTTACAGATACGCAGTATTTT. The chain is built from TRBV28 and TRBJ2-3, with 8 bases that match TRBD2. CDR1 is MDHEN, CDR2 SYDVKM, per germline. The CDR3 runs to 16 residues. V trimming: 5 bases; J trimming: 3 bases; junction bases outside the gene matches: 10.

This clone was observed once. The chain carries TRBV5-1 and TRBJ2-1, with 12 bases matching TRBD2. V was clipped by 2 bases and J by 9 bases; unmatched bases: 3. Germline V lookup: CDR1 SGHRS, CDR2 YFSETQ. The CDR3 has 14 amino acids. This CDR3 reads CASSLGLAGIEQFF. As DNA, the CDR3 is TGCGCCAGCAGCTTAGGACTAGCGGGAATTGAGCAGTTCTTC.

This clone was seen a handful of times. This sequence joins TRBV2 and TRBJ1-1; a possible D gene is TRBD1 (6 bases). The germline gives CDR1 SNHLY, CDR2 FYNNEI. Trimming removed 4 bases at V and 4 bases at J, with 13 bases between. The CDR3 spans 14 residues. The CDR3 reads CASSAEGEGTEAFF. CDR3 DNA: TGTGCCAGCAGTGCGGAGGGGGAGGGCACTGAAGCTTTCTTT.

V gene TRBV6-5 combines with J gene TRBJ2-7, with TRBD1 identical over 10 bases. This CDR3 is 15 amino acids long. V lost 5 bases to trimming and J lost 1 base; unmatched junction nucleotides: 5. From germline, CDR1 is MNHEY and CDR2 SVGAGI. This chain's CDR3 is CASSGRDRGSYEQYF. The CDR3 nucleotides are TGTGCCAGCAGTGGCCGGGACAGGGGATCCTACGAGCAGTACTTC.

The V call is TRBV6-1, the J call TRBJ2-7, with D possibly being TRBD2 (5 bases). This CDR3 contains 14 residues. Germline CDR1 is MNHNS and CDR2 is SASEGT. V gave up 8 bases and J gave up 1 base, with 15 bases separating them. The CDR3, as DNA: TGTGCCAGCCGTCGAATAGCGACTTCCTACGAGCAGTACTTC. Translation gives CASRRIATSYEQYF.